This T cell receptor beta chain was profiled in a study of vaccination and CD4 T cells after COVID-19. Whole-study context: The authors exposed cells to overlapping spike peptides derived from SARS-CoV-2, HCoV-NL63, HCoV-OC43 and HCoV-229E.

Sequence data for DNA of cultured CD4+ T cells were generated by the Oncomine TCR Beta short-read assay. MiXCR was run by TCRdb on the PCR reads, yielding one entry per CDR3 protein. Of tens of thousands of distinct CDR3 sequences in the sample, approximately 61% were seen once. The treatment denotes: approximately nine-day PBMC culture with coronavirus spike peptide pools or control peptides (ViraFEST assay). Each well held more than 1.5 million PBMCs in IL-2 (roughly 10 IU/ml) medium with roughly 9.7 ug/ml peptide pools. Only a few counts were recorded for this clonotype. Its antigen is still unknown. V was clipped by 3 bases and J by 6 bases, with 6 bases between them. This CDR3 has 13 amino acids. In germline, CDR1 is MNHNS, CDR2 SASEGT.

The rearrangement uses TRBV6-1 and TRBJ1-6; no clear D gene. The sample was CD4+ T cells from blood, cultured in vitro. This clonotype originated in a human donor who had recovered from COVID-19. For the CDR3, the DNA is TGTGCCAGCAGTGACAGGTCTAATTCACCCCTCCACTTT. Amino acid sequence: CASSDRSNSPLHF.